This T cell receptor beta chain emerged from a study of blood T cells in healthy people across ages. Findings and caveats of the study: Getting older went along with TCR beta diversity per million T cells dropping roughly linearly.

The authors ran a second PCR of about 6 to 11 cycles using a sample-barcoded 5' primer and a J-beta primer mix. Paired-end reads containing CDR3 totaled no fewer than 2.5 million for each sample. In TCRdb, the 5' RACE reads were re-called with MiXCR into one record per CDR3 protein. The sample has 800,000 or so distinct CDR3 sequences, around 62% seen once. In the case of this clonotype: Its antigen remains unknown.

Each donor gave around 9.6 milliliters of peripheral blood. CDR3 length: 16 residues. Germline V gene data show CDR1 as MGHRA and CDR2 as YSYEKL. Unmatched junction bases numbered 3, after V lost 2 bases and J lost 2 bases. Material: blood. The receptor comes from a man aged 25 to 40 in good health. This chain connects TRBV4-1 to TRBJ2-3; 11 nucleotides line up with TRBD1. The CDR3 DNA reads TGCGCCAGCAGCCAACCGGGACAGGGGGTCACAGATACGCAGTATTTT. Amino acid sequence: CASSQPGQGVTDTQYF.